This TCR beta chain was sequenced in a study of T-cell memory formation after mild COVID-19. Across the study: TCR clusters mostly belonged to single donors.

Constant-segment primers were used for 5'RACE, and the resulting TCR alpha and TCR beta cDNA libraries carried sample barcodes and UMIs. Via MiXCR, TCRdb re-called the 5' RACE reads, giving one row per CDR3 protein. This table holds roughly 250,000 distinct CDR3 sequences, about 16% found once. The CDR3 loop spans 13 amino acids. The germline gives CDR1 SSHAT, CDR2 FNYEAQ (reference sequence). Findings and limits, study-wide: Memory cells collected pre-infection included some clones that later responded, suggesting cross-reactive memory joined.

Concerning this clonotype itself: Its cognate antigen is unknown. At one boundary the junction diverges from the germline segment, which might be a read error.

The receptor comes from a young man who had mild COVID-19 (a few samples of this study predate the infection). Cell type and time point are not known. The chain couples TRBV7-7 to TRBJ2-3, with unresolved D. Material: PBMCs or a T cell subset sorted from them (not recorded which). CDR3 residues: CASSLEAEYTQYF. The CDR3 bases are TGTGCTAGCAGCTTAGAAGCCGAGTATACGCAGTATTTT.